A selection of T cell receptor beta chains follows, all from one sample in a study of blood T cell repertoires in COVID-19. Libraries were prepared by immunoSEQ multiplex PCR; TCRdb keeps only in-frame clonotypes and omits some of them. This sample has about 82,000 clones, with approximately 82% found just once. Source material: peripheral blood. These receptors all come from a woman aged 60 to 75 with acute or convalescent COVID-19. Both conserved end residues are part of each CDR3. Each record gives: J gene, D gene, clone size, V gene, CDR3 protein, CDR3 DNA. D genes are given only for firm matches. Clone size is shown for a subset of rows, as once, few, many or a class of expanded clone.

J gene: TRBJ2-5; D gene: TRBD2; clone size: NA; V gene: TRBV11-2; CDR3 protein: CASQAGGPWETQYF; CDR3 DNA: TGTGCCTCCCAAGCGGGAGGGCCGTGGGAGACCCAGTACTTC
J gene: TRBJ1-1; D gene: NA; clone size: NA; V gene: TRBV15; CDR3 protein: CATSRPGSMNTEAFF; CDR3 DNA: TGTGCCACCAGCAGACCGGGGTCGATGAACACTGAAGCTTTCTTT
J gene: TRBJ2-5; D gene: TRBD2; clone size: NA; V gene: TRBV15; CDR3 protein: CATLSGGLGETQYF; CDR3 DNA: TGTGCCACCTTAAGCGGGGGGCTGGGGGAGACCCAGTACTTC
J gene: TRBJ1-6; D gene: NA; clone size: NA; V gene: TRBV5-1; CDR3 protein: CASSATTGSSYNSPLHF; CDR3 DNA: TGCGCCAGCAGCGCGACTACAGGGAGCTCCTATAATTCACCCCTCCACTTT
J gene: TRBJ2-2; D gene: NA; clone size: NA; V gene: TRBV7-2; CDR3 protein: CASSQQGLNTGELFF; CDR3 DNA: TGTGCCAGCAGCCAACAGGGCCTGAACACCGGGGAGCTGTTTTTT
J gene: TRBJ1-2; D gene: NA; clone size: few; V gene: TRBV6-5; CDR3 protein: CASGRAGLNYGYTF; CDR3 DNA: TGTGCCAGCGGCCGGGCGGGGTTAAACTATGGCTACACCTTC
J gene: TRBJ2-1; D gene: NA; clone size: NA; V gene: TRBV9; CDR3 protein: CASSVVAAGEQFF; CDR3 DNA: TGTGCCAGCAGCGTAGTGGCTGCGGGAGAGCAGTTCTTC
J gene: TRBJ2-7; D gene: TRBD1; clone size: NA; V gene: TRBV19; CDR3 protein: CASSIQGGLEYEQYF; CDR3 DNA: TGTGCCAGTAGTATTCAAGGGGGCCTAGAATACGAGCAGTACTTC
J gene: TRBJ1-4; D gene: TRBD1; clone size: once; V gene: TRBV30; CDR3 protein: CAWNRDRGYEKLFF; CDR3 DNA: TGTGCCTGGAACCGTGACAGGGGGTATGAAAAACTGTTTTTT
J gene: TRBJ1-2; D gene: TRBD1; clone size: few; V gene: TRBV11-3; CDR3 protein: CASSSDRGRGSYTF; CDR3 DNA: TGTGCCAGCAGCTCGGACAGGGGGCGCGGTAGCTACACCTTC
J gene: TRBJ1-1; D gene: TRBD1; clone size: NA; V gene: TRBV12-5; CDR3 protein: CASVGQQNTEAFF; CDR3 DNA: TGTGCTAGTGTGGGACAGCAGAACACTGAAGCTTTCTTT
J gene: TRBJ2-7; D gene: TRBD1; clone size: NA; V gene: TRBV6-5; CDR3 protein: CASRDPGQGTYEQYF; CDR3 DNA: TGTGCCAGCAGAGACCCGGGACAGGGGACCTACGAGCAGTACTTC
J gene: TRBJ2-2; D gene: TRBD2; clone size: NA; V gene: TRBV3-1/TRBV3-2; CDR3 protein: CASSSATGGVGELFF; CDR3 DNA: TGTGCCAGCAGCTCCGCCACCGGGGGGGTCGGGGAGCTGTTTTTT
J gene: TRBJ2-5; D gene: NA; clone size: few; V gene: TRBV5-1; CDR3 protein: CASSLLGGAETQYF; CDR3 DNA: TGCGCCAGCAGCTTACTCGGGGGAGCGGAGACCCAGTACTTC
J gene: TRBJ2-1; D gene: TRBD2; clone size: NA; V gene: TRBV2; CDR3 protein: CASVVGTSGYNEQFF; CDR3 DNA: TGTGCCAGCGTGGTCGGGACTAGCGGTTACAATGAGCAGTTCTTC
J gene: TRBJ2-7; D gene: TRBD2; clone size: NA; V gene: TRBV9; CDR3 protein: CASSVDLTSGTYEQYF; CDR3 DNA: TGTGCCAGCAGCGTCGACCTTACTAGCGGCACCTACGAGCAGTACTTC
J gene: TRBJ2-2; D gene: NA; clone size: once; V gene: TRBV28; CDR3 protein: CASSLEGDRELFF; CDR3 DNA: TGTGCCAGCAGTTTAGAGGGGGACCGGGAGCTGTTTTTT
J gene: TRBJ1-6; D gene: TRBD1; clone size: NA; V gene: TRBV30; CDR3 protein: CAWRDRVSYNSPLHF; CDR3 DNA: TGTGCCTGGAGGGACAGGGTATCCTATAATTCACCCCTCCACTTT
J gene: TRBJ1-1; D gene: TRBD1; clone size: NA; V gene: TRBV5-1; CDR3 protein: CASKVQGAFEAFF; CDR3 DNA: TGCGCCAGCAAAGTACAGGGGGCTTTTGAAGCTTTCTTT
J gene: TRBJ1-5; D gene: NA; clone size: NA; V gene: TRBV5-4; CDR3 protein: CGGDQPQHF; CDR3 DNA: TGTGGGGGGGATCAGCCCCAGCATTTT
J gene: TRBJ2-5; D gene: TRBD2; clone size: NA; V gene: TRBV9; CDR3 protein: CASSAPGLAGGETQYF; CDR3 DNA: TGTGCCAGCAGCGCTCCGGGACTAGCGGGGGGAGAGACCCAGTACTTC
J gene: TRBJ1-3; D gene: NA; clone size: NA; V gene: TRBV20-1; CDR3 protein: CSASISGNGNTIYF; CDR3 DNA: TGCAGTGCTAGTATATCGGGAAATGGAAACACCATATATTTT
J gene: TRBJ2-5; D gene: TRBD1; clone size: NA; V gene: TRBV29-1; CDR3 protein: CSVSPGTGKETQYF; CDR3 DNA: TGCAGCGTTAGTCCGGGGACAGGGAAGGAGACCCAGTACTTC